The 14 T cell receptor beta chains in this list originate from one sample, sequenced in a study of T cells in Graves' hyperthyroidism and ophthalmopathy. RNA transcripts served as the template for amplifying TCR beta CDR3 regions. In the first-round RT-PCR of the TCR CDR3, the HTBI primer set was used. TCRdb re-analysed the multiplex PCR reads in MiXCR, keeping a single row per CDR3 protein. The data contain 300,000 to 450,000 distinct CDR3 sequences, about 18% of them singletons. The sequencing input was blood. The receptors here all came from a woman in her twenties or thirties with Graves' hyperthyroidism that later progressed to Graves' ophthalmopathy.

The DNA of the CDR3 is TGCAGTGCTGGGGCTCGTGGGACCCTGCTGTACGAGCAGTACTTC. Translating it yields CSAGARGTLLYEQYF. The J gene is TRBJ2-7, the V gene TRBV20-1; D may match TRBD1 or TRBD2 (5 bases each). This CDR3 is 15 amino acids long. Germline CDR1 reads DFQATT; CDR2 reads SNEGSKA (reference sequence). Deletions cut 5 bases from V and 4 bases from J, with 21 bases between.

This clonotype appeared many times. The chain employs TRBV2 and TRBJ2-3; D is perhaps TRBD2 (5 bases). Germline V gene data show CDR1 as SNHLY and CDR2 as FYNNEI. Trimming stripped 6 bases from V and 3 bases from J, with 13 bases between. The CDR3 has 14 residues. The CDR3: CASSQARGTDTQYF. CDR3 nucleotides: TGTGCCAGCAGCCAAGCCCGAGGGACAGATACGCAGTATTTT.

This clonotype was detected a few times. This chain links TRBV18 with TRBJ2-7, with D uncertain. This CDR3 region has 16 residues. Trimming left V 0 bases short and J 5 bases short, with 17 bases between. Germline values: CDR1 KGHSH, CDR2 LQKENI. The CDR3: CASSPPSKGSLHEQYF. The CDR3 DNA reads as TGTGCCAGCTCACCACCGAGCAAGGGTTCTCTCCACGAGCAGTACTTC.

This clonotype was seen a few times. The chain is built from TRBV19 and TRBJ2-3, with 9 bases fitting TRBD1. The ends lost 5 bases at V and 3 bases at J; junction bases unmatched: 12. CDR1 LNHDA and CDR2 SQIVND come from the germline V gene (reference sequence). This CDR3 is built from 17 residues. CDR3 in amino acids: CASSEHRGRGATDTQYF. CDR3 bases: TGTGCCAGTAGTGAACACAGGGGGCGCGGGGCGACAGATACGCAGTATTTT. Full variable domain (missing parts from reference TRBV19 and TRBJ2-3): DGGITQSPKYLFRKEGQNVTLSCEQNLNHDAMYWYRQDPGQGLRLIYYSQIVNDFQKGDIAEGYSVSREKKESFPLTVTSAQKNPTAFYLCASSEHRGRGATDTQYFGPGTRLTVL.

This clonotype came up many times. The chain recombines TRBV3-1 with TRBJ2-7; no definite D call. This CDR3 region has 13 residues. Germline values: CDR1 LGHDT, CDR2 YNNKEL (reference sequence). V lost 2 bases, J lost 1 base, and 6 bases lay in between. The CDR3 DNA is TGTGCCAGCAGCCAACACACTTCCTACGAGCAGTACTTC. Its translation is CASSQHTSYEQYF.

About this clonotype: A single base separates this from a much larger clone, so it may be a read error. The chain recombines TRBV6-1 with TRBJ2-3, with TRBD1 matching 8 bases. CDR3 length equals 14 residues. Germline trimming cut 7 bases from V and 4 bases from J; bases unmatched to any gene: 7. Germline V gives CDR1 MNHNS, CDR2 SASEGT. CDR3 residues: CASNDRGYADTQYF. The CDR3 DNA reads as TGTGCCAGCAATGACAGGGGCTACGCAGATACGCAGTATTTT.

The V call is TRBV29-1, the J call TRBJ2-4; D not certain. CDR1 is SQVTM and CDR2 is ANQGSEA in the germline V gene. This CDR3 has 12 amino acids. Trimming took 3 bases from V and 5 from J, leaving 8 bases between them. CDR3 sequence (DNA): TGCAGCGTTGATGGCAGCGAAAACATTCAGTACTTC. Translation gives CSVDGSENIQYF.

This clonotype has at least ten counts. The rearrangement uses TRBV7-9 and TRBJ1-2; D unresolved. The length of the CDR3 is 15 residues. Germline values: CDR1 SEHNR, CDR2 FQNEAQ (reference sequence). Trimming removed 1 base from V and 6 bases from J, with 15 bases in between. The CDR3 sequence is CASSLVGEGPHGYTF. The CDR3 coding sequence is TGTGCCAGCAGCTTAGTTGGAGAAGGTCCCCATGGCTACACCTTC.

The table lists this clonotype with many counts. The chain is built from TRBV10-3 and TRBJ2-2, with unresolved D. The germline V gene encodes CDR1 ENHRY and CDR2 SYGVKD. CDR3 length: 16 amino acids. Trimming shortened V by 10 bases and J by 3 bases, and 21 bases separated the two germline ends. The CDR3 reads CATAHRPGRDTGELFF. Here the CDR3 DNA reads TGTGCCACCGCACACCGCCCTGGAAGGGACACCGGGGAGCTGTTTTTT.

The chain uses TRBV14 and TRBJ2-2; D unclear. The germline V gene has CDR1 SGHDN and CDR2 FVKESK. Trimming left V 4 bases short and J 7 bases short, with 7 bases between. This CDR3 comprises 12 residues. The CDR3 DNA sequence: TGTGCCAGCAGCCCTTTGAACGGGGAGCTGTTTTTT. This codes for CASSPLNGELFF.

This clonotype was counted only a few times. The chain uses TRBV6-2 or TRBV6-3 and TRBJ2-5; 9 nucleotides match TRBD1. The trim removed 2 bases at V and 4 bases at J, leaving 17 bases unmatched. Germline V gives CDR1 MNHEY, CDR2 SVGEGT. This CDR3 has 19 amino acids. The DNA of the CDR3 is TGTGCCAGCAGTTACCCTGATACTCCGGGACAGGGATTCCGAGAGACCCAGTACTTC. This sequence encodes CASSYPDTPGQGFRETQYF.

As concerns this clonotype: The junction and the germline gene differ at one end; a read error may be behind it. In nucleotides, the CDR3 is TGTGCCAGTCGGTCATCAGGTTGGAACAACTATGGCTACATCTTC. It translates to CASRSSGWNNYGYIF. V is TRBV19 and J is TRBJ1-2, with unresolved D. Germline assignment: CDR1 LNHDA and CDR2 SQIVND (reference sequence). This CDR3 is built from 15 residues. Based on the CDR3 plus reference TRBV19 and TRBJ1-2, the full variable domain is DGGITQSPKYLFRKEGQNVTLSCEQNLNHDAMYWYRQDPGQGLRLIYYSQIVNDFQKGDIAEGYSVSREKKESFPLTVTSAQKNPTAFYLCASRSSGWNNYGYIFGSGTRLTVV.

The table lists this clonotype with many counts. The chain combines TRBV27 with TRBJ2-7; TRBD2 agrees at 7 bases. The germline gives CDR1 MNHEY, CDR2 SMNVEV (reference sequence). The V segment lost 5 bases and the J segment 0 bases; nucleotides outside the gene matches: 7. This CDR3 has 15 amino acids. The chain's CDR3 is CASSPLAASSYEQYF. In nucleotides, the CDR3 is TGTGCCAGCAGTCCCCTAGCGGCTAGCTCCTACGAGCAGTACTTC.

This clonotype has only a few counts. The rearrangement links TRBV20-1 to TRBJ2-7; 9 bases agree with TRBD2. The V gene's germline CDR1 is DFQATT and CDR2 SNEGSKA (reference sequence). This CDR3 has 15 amino acids. Trimming removed 0 bases from V and 6 bases from J; junction bases left unmatched: 9. CDR3 nucleotide sequence: TGCAGTGCTAGAGATCGGGCGGGAGGGGCCTCCGAGCAGTACTTC. Encoded protein: CSARDRAGGASEQYF.